This TCR beta chain was sequenced in a study of shared clonotypes between healthy human individuals. At a deep level, the assay was run. Assay used: immunoSEQ multiplex PCR; TCRdb lists only in-frame clones, some missing. The sample contains 950,000 to 1,100,000 clones, around 76% of which appear only once. This CDR3 region has 12 residues. Deletions cut 0 bases from V and 4 bases from J, with 4 bases between. Per the germline V gene, CDR1 is MNHEY and CDR2 is SVGAGI. The clonotype was recovered from a man between 18 and 35 years old in good health. The chain uses TRBV6-5 and TRBJ2-7; D is ambiguous. Source material: memory CD4+ T cells sorted from blood. Subset in this sample: CD45RA-negative fraction. CDR3 DNA: TGTGCCAGCAGTTACTCGGCATACGAGCAGTACTTC. It yields the protein CASSYSAYEQYF.